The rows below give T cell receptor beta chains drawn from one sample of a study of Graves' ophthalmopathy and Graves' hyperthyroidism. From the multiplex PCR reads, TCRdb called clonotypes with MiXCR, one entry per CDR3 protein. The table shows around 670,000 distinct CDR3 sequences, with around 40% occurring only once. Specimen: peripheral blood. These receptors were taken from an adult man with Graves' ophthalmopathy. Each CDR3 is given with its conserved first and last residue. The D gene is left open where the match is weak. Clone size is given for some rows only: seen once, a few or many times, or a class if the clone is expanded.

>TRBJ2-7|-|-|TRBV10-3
TGTGCCATCAGTGAGGAAGGGGGGTCTGGCGAGCAGTACTTC
CAISEEGGSGEQYF
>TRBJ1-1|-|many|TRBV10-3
TGTGCCATCAATATTGCAGGGTTGAACACTGAAGCTTTCTTT
CAINIAGLNTEAFF
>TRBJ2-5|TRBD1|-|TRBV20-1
TGCAGTGCCCGGACCAAGACAGGGGGCGGGGGGGAGACCCAGTACTTC
CSARTKTGGGGETQYF
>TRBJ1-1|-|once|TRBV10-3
TGTGCCATCAGCGAACCCGGGGTCCTCAGCGCTGAAGCTTTCTTT
CAISEPGVLSAEAFF
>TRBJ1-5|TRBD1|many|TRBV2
TGTGCCAGCAGTCCTCGACAGGGAAGGAATCAGCCCCAGCATTTT
CASSPRQGRNQPQHF
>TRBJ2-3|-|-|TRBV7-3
TGTGCCAGCAGTCCCCAGCCCACAGATACGCAGTATTTT
CASSPQPTDTQYF
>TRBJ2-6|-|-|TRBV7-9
TGCGCCAGCAGCCAAGCCCATTTTGTTGAATCTGGGGCCAACGTCCTGACTTTC
CASSQAHFVESGANVLTF
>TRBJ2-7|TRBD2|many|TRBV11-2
TGTGCCAGCAGCTTAGGGGGAGGGCCCACCTACGAGCAGTACTTC
CASSLGGGPTYEQYF
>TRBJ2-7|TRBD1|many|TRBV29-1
TGCAGCGTGGGGACAGACTTCTCCTACGAGCAGTACTTC
CSVGTDFSYEQYF
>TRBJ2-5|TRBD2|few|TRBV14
TGTGCCAGCAGGTTTAGCGGGACGAGTCGAGAGACCCAGTACTTC
CASRFSGTSRETQYF
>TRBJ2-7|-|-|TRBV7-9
TGTGCCAGCAGCTTCGGACAGATATTCGAGCAGTACTTC
CASSFGQIFEQYF
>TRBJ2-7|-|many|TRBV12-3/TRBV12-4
TGTGCCAGCAGTTTGAAGGGGGATTCCTCTTACGAGCAGTACTTC
CASSLKGDSSYEQYF
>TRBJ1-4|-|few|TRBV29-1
TGCAGCGTCTGGAGTGGGGTTTATAATGAAAAACTGTTTTTT
CSVWSGVYNEKLFF
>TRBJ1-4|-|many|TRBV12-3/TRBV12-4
TGTGCCAGCAGTCCGGGCCTGGTAGGGGTTGGAAAACTGTTTTTT
CASSPGLVGVGKLFF
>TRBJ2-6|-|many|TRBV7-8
TGTGCCAGCAGCTTAGCGGGGGGAGGTGGGGCCAACGTCCTGACTTTC
CASSLAGGGGANVLTF
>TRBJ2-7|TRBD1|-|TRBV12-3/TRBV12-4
TGTGCCAGCAGTGCGACAGGGGGGTACTCCTACGAGCAGTACTTC
CASSATGGYSYEQYF
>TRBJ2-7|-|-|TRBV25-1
TGTGCCAGCTCTCAGGGATACTACGAGCAGTACTTC
CASSQGYYEQYF
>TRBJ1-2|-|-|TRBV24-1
TGTGCCAGCAGTTTAATTTCAGGCCTTCATGGCTACACCTTC
CASSLISGLHGYTF
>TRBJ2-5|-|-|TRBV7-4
TGCGCCAGCAGCCAAGATCCAGGGCGATTGTCAGGAGAGACCCAGTACTTC
CASSQDPGRLSGETQYF
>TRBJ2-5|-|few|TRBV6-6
TGTGCCAGCAGTACTGCAGGGGAGGAGACCCAGTACTTC
CASSTAGEETQYF
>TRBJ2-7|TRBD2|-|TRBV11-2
TGTGCCAGCAGCTTAGAGGGCGGGGGGAGCGCCTACGAGCAGTACTTC
CASSLEGGGSAYEQYF
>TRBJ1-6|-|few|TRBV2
TGTGCCAGCCACAGGGACCGCTCCTATAATTCACCCCTCCACTTT
CASHRDRSYNSPLHF
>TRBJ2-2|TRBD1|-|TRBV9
TGTGCCAGCAGCGGGTCCGGGACAGGAAGAACCGGGGAGCTGTTTTTT
CASSGSGTGRTGELFF
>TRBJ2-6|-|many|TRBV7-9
TGTGCCAGCAGCTTAGTTGGGGGATCTGGGGCCAACGTCCTGACTTTC
CASSLVGGSGANVLTF
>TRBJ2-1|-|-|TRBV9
TGTGCCAGCAGCGTAGACGGGAGAGTAGGCAATGAGCAGTTCTTC
CASSVDGRVGNEQFF
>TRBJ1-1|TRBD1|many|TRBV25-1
TGTGCCAGCAGTGAGACAGGGCCGATTGACACTGAAGCTTTCTTT
CASSETGPIDTEAFF
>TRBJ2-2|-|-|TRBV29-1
TGCAGCGTTGATCCGTCCGGGGAGCTGTTTTTT
CSVDPSGELFF
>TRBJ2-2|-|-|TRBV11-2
TGCGCCAGCAGCCCGGCAGGGTATACCGGGGAGCTGTTTTTT
CASSPAGYTGELFF
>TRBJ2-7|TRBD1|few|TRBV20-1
TGCAGTGCTAGAGACGGACAGGGGCACTACGAGCAGTACTTC
CSARDGQGHYEQYF
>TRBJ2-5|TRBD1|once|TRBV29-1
TGCAGCGTTGACCGGACAGGGGGGAGCTTCTTC
CSVDRTGGSFF
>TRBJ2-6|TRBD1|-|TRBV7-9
TGTGCCAGCAGCTTAGGCCGGGACAGGGTTTCCCCTGGGGCCAACGTCCTGACTTTC
CASSLGRDRVSPGANVLTF
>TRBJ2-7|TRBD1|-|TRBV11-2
TGTGCCAGCAGCTTGGGTCTTGGGACAGGGAGTATTACCTGCGAGCAGTACTTC
CASSLGLGTGSITCEQYF
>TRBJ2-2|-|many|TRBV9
TGTGCCAGCAGCGTAGGGAGCGGGGAGCTGTTTTTT
CASSVGSGELFF
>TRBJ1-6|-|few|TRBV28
TGTGCCAGCCATCTGCTAAATTCACCCCTCCACTTT
CASHLLNSPLHF
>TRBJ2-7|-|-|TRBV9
TGTGCCAGCAGCGTCGGGACTCATGCCTACGAGCAGTACTTC
CASSVGTHAYEQYF
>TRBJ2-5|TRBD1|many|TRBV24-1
TGTGCCACCAGTGACTATTCCCGGGACAGGGAGACCCAGTACTTC
CATSDYSRDRETQYF
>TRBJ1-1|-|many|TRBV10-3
TGTGCCATCAGTGATTGGGTGAACACTGAAGCTTTCTTT
CAISDWVNTEAFF
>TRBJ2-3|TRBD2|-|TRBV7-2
TGTGCCAGCAGGCGGCGCCGCGGGGGAGATACGCAGTATTTT
CASRRRRGGDTQYF
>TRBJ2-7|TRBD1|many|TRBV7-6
TGTGCCAGCAGCCTGACACAGGGGGCTTACGAGCAGTACTTC
CASSLTQGAYEQYF
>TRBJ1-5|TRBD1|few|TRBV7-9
TGTGCCAGCAGCTCTATGGACAGGGGATATCAGCCCCAGCATTTT
CASSSMDRGYQPQHF
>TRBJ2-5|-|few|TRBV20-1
TGCAGTGCTAGAGATCGCCTCGATAGGGAGACCCAGTACTTC
CSARDRLDRETQYF
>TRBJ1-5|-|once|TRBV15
TGTGCCACCAGCAGAGCGGCTAGCGGGAGGCATTTT
CATSRAASGRHF
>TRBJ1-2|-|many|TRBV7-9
TGTGCCAGCAGCACCGAGAACTATGGCTACACCTTC
CASSTENYGYTF
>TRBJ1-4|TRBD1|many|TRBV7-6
TGTGCCAGCAGCTTAGCTACGACAGGGGCCGAAAAACTGTTTTTT
CASSLATTGAEKLFF
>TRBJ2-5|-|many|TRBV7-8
TGTGCCAGCAGGTCGAGGGTGCAAGAGACCCAGTACTTC
CASRSRVQETQYF
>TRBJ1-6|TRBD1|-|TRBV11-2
TGTGCCAGCAGCTTATTGGGGACAGGGAATTCACCCCTCCACTTT
CASSLLGTGNSPLHF
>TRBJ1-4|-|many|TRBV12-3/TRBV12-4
TGTGCCAGCACTTCCGACGGGGGCGACGAAAAACTGTTTTTT
CASTSDGGDEKLFF
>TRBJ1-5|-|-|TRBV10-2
TGCGCCAGCAGTTCGAAGGGCCTTAGCAATCAGCCCCAGCATTTT
CASSSKGLSNQPQHF
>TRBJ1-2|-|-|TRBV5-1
TGCGCCAGCAGCTTGGGCTCCGGGAGTGGCTACACCTTC
CASSLGSGSGYTF